The subject of this entry is one T cell receptor (beta chain). The antigen this receptor binds is unknown. No base quality values were provided; no much bigger clone lies one nucleotide off. This specimen comes from a study of shared clonotypes between healthy human individuals (dated by TCRdb to 2019 to 2021). About the full investigation: A couple of women and a few men aged 18 to 49 years were included in the cohort. To estimate repertoire size and how much clonotype sharing occurs between individuals, the study deeply sequenced the blood TCR repertoires of roughly 5 healthy adults. Between about 0.94 and 10 billion PBMCs per donor were obtained by leukapheresis. For each donor, CD4 naive and CD4 memory were each run on three plates, CD8 naive on two plates, and CD8 memory on one plate. Different laboratories and diverse techniques were used to prepare libraries and sequence TCR repertoires, to increase sequencing depth and limit assay-specific biases.

Healthy HIV-negative adults with no recently reported acute infections or vaccinations were included as donors. Every donor was a Caucasian adult living in Nashville, Tennessee, USA. CD8 memory samples were composed of magnetically selected CD45RO+ cells combined with CCR7-negative CD45RA+ effector memory (TemRA) cells. Blood was obtained by leukapheresis, after which PBMCs were separated by Ficoll-Histopaque density gradient centrifugation and cryopreserved in liquid nitrogen vapor phase. Analytical flow cytometry was used to check the purity and quantity of each magnetically sorted T cell population. Each sorted fraction had its genomic DNA isolated and then quantified by UV absorbance on a Nanodrop 2000c. V and J lose 1 base and 6 bases, and a span of 22 bases separates them. Sequences MNHEY (CDR1) and SMNVEV (CDR2) are obtained from the germline V gene (reference sequence). From the cysteine through the phenylalanine, the CDR3 covers 17 amino acids. Solely the CDR3 DNA is kept, with 51 bases framed from the first base.

Using the deep immunoSEQ assay, TCR CDR3 regions were amplified from genomic DNA by multiplex PCR. Extracted genomic DNA from each cell subset was spread evenly across all wells of several immunoSEQ 96-well plates, with each plate serving as a replicate. For sorted subsets, around 200 ng genomic DNA, equal to 30,000 or so T cell genomes, was loaded into each replicate PCR. Purified libraries were quantified with a Qubit 3.0 fluorometer, sized on a Bioanalyzer 2100, and re-quantified with the KAPA Library Quantification kit. Every immunoSEQ 96-well plate was sequenced on a separate single-read 150-cycle Illumina NextSeq 550 flow cell. Regarding the original processing steps: Because the immunoSEQ output held only junctional sequences and lacked quality scores, the filtering could not match the filtering applied to full-length reads. To assign V/J genes and CDR3, sequences were annotated against IMGT germline references using PyIR, a Python wrapper for IgBLAST v1.9. Reads were removed for weak V/J assignments (E-value above 1e-6), missing CDR3, stop codons, out-of-frame junctions, or ambiguous translated residues. V3J clonotypes were defined by identical inferred V gene, J gene, and CDR3 amino acid sequence. To compute the percentage overlap between repertoires, the number of shared unique clonotypes was divided by the size of the smaller repertoire. RTK rarefaction, the Chao1 estimator, and Recon v2.1 estimates of unobserved clonotypes were used to assess repertoire richness. OLGA was used to compute generation probabilities for all TCRbeta clonotypes that the gDNA method yielded from a handful of donors. Drawn from immuneACCESS, this table holds only the in-frame rearrangements with V and J called that TCRdb kept. Clones are partly lost; checked studies trace under half to an unresolved V gene and leave the rest unexplained. The DNA was the basis for D and trimming; V, J and clone size are from that table. Across this sample there are roughly 410,000 clones, with 96% seen only once. The ten largest make up less than 0.35% of the sample.

Overall study outcomes, separate from this receptor: Based on pairwise subsampling, the degree of clonotype sharing among donors was expected to be affected by sequencing depth. Larger estimated clonotype richness was generally found for naive subsets than for memory subsets. Rarefaction of sorted-subset datasets indicated incomplete sequencing despite the large sequencing depth. Sampling was restricted to blood, and TCR repertoires in tissues likely differ from the TCR repertoires found in blood. Because the study included a small number of donors, the genetic and exposure-history diversity represented was limited. Across a handful of donors, around 5% of naive CD4, approximately 3.6% of naive CD8, roughly 2.2% of memory CD4, and approximately 0.4% of memory CD8 clonotypes were shared. Compared with non-shared clonotypes, the clonotypes found in all four sorted-subset donors had higher generation probabilities.

Sequencing was done on a sample of memory CD8+ T cells sorted from blood. The cell subset or site tag for this specimen amounts to: CD45RO+ cells pooled with CCR7-negative TemRA cells. The sequence derives from a man under 40 in good health. The receptor chain draws on TRBV27 and TRBJ2-7; a weak D assignment points to TRBD1 (6 bases agree). The CDR3 in this case is CASSLFWTDNYMGEQYF. The bases are TGTGCCAGCAGTTTATTTTGGACAGACAACTATATGGGCGAGCAGTACTTC.